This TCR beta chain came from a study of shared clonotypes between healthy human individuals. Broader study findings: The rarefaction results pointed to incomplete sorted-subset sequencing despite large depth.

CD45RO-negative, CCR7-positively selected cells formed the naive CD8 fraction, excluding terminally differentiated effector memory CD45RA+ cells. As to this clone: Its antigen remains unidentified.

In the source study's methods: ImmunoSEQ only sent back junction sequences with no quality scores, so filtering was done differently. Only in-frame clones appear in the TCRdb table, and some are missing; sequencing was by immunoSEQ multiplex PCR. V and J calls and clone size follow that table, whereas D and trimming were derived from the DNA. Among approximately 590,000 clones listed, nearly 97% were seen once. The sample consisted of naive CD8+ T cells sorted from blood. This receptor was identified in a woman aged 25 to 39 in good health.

The CDR3 coding sequence is TGTGCCAGCAGCGGCGGACAGGGGGAAGCTTTCTTT. Translating gives CASSGGQGEAFF. This chain joins TRBV9 and TRBJ1-1; 9 nucleotides match TRBD1. The junction had 2 bases not matched to a gene; V was cut back by 3 bases and J by 8 bases. Germline V gene sequence: CDR1 SGDLS, CDR2 YYNGEE. The CDR3 is 12 residues long.